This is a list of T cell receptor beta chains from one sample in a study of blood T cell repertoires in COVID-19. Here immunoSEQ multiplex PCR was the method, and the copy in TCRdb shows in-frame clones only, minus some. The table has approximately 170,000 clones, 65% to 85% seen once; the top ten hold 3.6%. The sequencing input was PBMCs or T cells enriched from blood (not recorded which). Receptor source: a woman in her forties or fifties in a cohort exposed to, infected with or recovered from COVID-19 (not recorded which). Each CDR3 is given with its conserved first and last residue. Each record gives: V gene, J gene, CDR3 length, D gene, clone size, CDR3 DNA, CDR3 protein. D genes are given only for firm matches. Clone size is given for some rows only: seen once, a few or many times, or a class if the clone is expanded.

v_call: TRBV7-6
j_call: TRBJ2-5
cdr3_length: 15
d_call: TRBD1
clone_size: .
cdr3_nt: TGTGCCAGCAGACTGAGACAGGGGGCGCAGGAGACCCAGTACTTC
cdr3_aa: CASRLRQGAQETQYF

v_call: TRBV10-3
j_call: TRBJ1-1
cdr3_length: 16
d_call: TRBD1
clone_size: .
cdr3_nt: TGTGCCATCAGTGAATCCCTTCGGGGACAGGGGTCTGAAGCTTTCTTT
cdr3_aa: CAISESLRGQGSEAFF

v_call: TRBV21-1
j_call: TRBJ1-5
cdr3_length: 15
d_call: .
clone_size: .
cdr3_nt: TGTGCCAGCAGCACGCAGGGACAGTACAATCAGCCCCAGCATTTT
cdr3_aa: CASSTQGQYNQPQHF

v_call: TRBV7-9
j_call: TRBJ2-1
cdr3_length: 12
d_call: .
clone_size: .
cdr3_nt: TGTGCCAGCATCTCCCCCCGAGGTGAGCAGTTCTTC
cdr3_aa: CASISPRGEQFF

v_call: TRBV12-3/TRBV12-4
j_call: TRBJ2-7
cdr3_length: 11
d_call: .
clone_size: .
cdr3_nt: TGTGCCAGCAGCCGGGCCTACGAGCAGTACTTC
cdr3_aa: CASSRAYEQYF

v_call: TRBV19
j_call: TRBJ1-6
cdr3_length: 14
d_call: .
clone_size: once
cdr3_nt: TGTGCCAGTAGTATCAAGGAGGGCCAATCACCCCTCCACTTT
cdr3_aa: CASSIKEGQSPLHF

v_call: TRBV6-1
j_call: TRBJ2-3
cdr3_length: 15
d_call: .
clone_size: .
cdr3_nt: TGTGCCAGCAGTGACGAACAGGGATACACAGATACGCAGTATTTT
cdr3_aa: CASSDEQGYTDTQYF

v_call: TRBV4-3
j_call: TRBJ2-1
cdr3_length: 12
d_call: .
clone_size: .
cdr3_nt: TGCGCCAGCAGCCCCGGGGTCGGGGAGCAGTTCTTC
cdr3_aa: CASSPGVGEQFF

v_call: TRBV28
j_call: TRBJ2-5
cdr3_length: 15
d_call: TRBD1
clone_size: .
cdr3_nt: TGTGCCAGCAGTTGGACACGGACAGGGAGGGAGACCCAGTACTTC
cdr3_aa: CASSWTRTGRETQYF

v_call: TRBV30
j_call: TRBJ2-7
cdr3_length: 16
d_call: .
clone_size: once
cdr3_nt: TGTGCCTGGAGTCGCGGCGGGGGACAGGCCTCCTACGAGCAGTACTTC
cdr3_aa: CAWSRGGGQASYEQYF

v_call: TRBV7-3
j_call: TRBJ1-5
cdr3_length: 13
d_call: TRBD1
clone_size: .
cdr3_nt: TGTGCCAGCAGCCGACAGGGTAATCAGCCCCAGCATTTT
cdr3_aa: CASSRQGNQPQHF

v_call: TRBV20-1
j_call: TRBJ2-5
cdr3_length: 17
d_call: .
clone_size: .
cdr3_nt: TGCAGTGCTAGTCCATTAGCGGCTAACTTCAATGGAGAGACCCAGTACTTC
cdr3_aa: CSASPLAANFNGETQYF

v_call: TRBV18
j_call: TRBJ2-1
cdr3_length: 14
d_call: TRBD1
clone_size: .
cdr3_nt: TGTGCCAGCTCACTGGGGACAGGGTTGTATGAGCAGTTCTTC
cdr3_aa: CASSLGTGLYEQFF

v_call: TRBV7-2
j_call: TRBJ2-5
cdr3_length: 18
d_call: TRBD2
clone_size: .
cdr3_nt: TGTGCCAGCAGCCCGGGACTAGCGGGGACGTCGGAGGAAGAGACCCAGTACTTC
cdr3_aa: CASSPGLAGTSEEETQYF

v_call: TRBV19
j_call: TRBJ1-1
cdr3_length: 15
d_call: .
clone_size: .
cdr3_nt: TGTGCCAGTAGTATAAAGGACTTCTTGAACACTGAAGCTTTCTTT
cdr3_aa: CASSIKDFLNTEAFF

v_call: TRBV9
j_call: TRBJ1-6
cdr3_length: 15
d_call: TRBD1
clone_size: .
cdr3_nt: TGTGCCAGCAGCGTAGATGCAGGGGGCCTGTCACCCCTCCACTTT
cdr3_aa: CASSVDAGGLSPLHF

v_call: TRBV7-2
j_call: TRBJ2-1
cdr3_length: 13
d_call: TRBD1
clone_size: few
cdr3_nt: TGTGCCAGCAGCTTCGACAGGGGTCGGGAGCAGTTCTTC
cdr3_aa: CASSFDRGREQFF

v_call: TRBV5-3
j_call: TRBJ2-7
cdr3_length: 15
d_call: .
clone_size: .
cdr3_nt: TGTGCCAGAAGCTTGGTCACTACGGGATACTACGAGCAGTACTTC
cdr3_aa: CARSLVTTGYYEQYF

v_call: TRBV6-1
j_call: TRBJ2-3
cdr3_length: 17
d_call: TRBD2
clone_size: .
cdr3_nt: TGTGCCAGCAGTGGGAGCAGGACTAGCGGGGCCGCGGATACGCAGTATTTT
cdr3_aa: CASSGSRTSGAADTQYF

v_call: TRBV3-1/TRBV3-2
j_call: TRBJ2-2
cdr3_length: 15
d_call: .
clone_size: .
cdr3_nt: TGTGCCAGCAGCCCAAGCAGAGGACAGACCGGGGAGCTGTTTTTT
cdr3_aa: CASSPSRGQTGELFF

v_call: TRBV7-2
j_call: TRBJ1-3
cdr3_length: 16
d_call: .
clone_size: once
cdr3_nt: TGTGCCAGCAGCTTAGGTCGTGGGGGCAGTGGAAACACCATATATTTT
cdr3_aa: CASSLGRGGSGNTIYF

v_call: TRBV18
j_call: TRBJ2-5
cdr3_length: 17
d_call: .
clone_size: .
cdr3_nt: TGTGCCAGCTCACCGCAATTGTCGGGGGTTAGGGGAGAGACCCAGTACTTC
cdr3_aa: CASSPQLSGVRGETQYF

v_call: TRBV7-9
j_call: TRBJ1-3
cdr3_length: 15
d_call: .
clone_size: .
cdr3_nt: TGTGCCAGCAGCGGGGCTTTGCCAGCTGGATACACCATATATTTT
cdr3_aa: CASSGALPAGYTIYF

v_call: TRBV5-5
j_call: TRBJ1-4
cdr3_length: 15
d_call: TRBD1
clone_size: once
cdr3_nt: TGTGCCAGCAGGCATACAGGGGAGGCTAATGAAAAACTGTTTTTT
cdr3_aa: CASRHTGEANEKLFF

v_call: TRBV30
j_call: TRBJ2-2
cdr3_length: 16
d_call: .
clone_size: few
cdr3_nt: TGTGCCTGGAGTGTACTAGGGGGGGCAAACACCGGGGAGCTGTTTTTT
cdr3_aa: CAWSVLGGANTGELFF

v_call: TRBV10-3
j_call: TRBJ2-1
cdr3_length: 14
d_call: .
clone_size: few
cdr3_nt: TGTGCCATCACTCCGTCGGAGCGATACAATGAGCAGTTCTTC
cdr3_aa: CAITPSERYNEQFF

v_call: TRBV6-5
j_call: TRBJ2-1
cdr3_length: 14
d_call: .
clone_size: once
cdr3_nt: TGTGCCAGCACCTCCAGGGGCTCGGACAATGAGCAGTTCTTC
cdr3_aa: CASTSRGSDNEQFF

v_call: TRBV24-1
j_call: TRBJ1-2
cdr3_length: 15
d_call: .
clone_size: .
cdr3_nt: TGTGCCACCAGTGACCCCAGGGGTCGGGACTATGGCTACACCTTC
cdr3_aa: CATSDPRGRDYGYTF